In its sample, the clone carrying this TCR beta chain was seen a few times. The germline V gene has CDR1 SEHNR and CDR2 FQNEAQ (reference sequence). The germline V and J ends were trimmed by 4 bases and 2 bases, with 14 bases remaining between them. The CDR3 length is 15 residues. This record comes from a study of beta chain features in type 1 diabetes. Sequencing targeted expressed TCRB transcripts, as all isolated RNA had been reverse transcribed. Measured with immunoSEQ multiplex PCR; TCRdb has only the in-frame clones, and not every one. This sample yields more than 110,000 clones, of which about 7% are seen a single time; 1.4% belongs to the top ten.

The chain couples TRBV7-9 to TRBJ1-1; possible D gene TRBD1, 5 bases. The clonotype originates from a woman in her twenties or thirties in good health. Material for sequencing was central memory CD4+ T cells from blood. DNA for the CDR3: TGTGCCAGCAGCTATGGGGGGGGACGAAACACTGAAGCTTTCTTT. This encodes CASSYGGGRNTEAFF.